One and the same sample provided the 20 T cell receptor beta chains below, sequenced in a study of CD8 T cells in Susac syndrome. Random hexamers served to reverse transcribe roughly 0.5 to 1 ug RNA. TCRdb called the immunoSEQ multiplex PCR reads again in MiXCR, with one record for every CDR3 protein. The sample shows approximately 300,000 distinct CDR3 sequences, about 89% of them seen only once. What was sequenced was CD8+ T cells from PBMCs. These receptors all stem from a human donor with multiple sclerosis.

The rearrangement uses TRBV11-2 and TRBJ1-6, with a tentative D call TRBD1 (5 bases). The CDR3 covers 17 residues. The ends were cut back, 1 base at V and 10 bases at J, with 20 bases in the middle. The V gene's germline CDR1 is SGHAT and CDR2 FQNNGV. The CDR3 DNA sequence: TGTGCCAGCAGCTTAGTAGGCAGGAGGGGTGGTGGCTCACCCCTCCACTTT. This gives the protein CASSLVGRRGGGSPLHF. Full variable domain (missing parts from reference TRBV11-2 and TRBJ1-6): EAGVAQSPRYKIIEKRQSVAFWCNPISGHATLYWYQQILGQGPKLLIQFQNNGVVDDSQLPKDRFSAERLKGVDSTLKIQPAKLEDSAVYLCASSLVGRRGGGSPLHFGNGTRLTVT.

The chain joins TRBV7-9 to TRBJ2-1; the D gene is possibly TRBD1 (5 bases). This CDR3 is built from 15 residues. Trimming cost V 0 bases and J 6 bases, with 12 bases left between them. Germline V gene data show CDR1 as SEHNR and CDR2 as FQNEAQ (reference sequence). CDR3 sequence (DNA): TGTGCCAGCAGCTTAGCGCAGGGTGGCGCCAATGAGCAGTTCTTC. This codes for CASSLAQGGANEQFF.

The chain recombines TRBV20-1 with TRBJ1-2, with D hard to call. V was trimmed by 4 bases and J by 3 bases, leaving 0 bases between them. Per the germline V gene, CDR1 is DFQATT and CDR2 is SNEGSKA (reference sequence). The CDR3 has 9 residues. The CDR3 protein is CSANYGYTF. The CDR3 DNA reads TGCAGTGCTAACTATGGCTACACCTTC.

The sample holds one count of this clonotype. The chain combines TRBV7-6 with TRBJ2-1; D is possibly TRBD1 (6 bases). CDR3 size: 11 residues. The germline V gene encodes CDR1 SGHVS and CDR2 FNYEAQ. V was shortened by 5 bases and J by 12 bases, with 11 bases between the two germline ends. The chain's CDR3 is CASSPGTLQFF. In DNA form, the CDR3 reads TGTGCCAGCAGCCCCGGGACACTGCAGTTCTTC.

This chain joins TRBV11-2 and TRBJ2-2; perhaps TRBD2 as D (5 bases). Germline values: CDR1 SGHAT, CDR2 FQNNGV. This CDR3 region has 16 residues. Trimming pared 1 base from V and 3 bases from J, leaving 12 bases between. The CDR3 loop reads CASSLVWGEDTGELFF. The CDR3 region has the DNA TGTGCCAGCAGCTTAGTATGGGGAGAAGACACCGGGGAGCTGTTTTTT.

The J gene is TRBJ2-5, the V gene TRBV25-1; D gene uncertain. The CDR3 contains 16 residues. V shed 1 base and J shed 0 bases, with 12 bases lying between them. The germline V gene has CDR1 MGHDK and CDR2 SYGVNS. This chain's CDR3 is CASSEFGELNQETQYF. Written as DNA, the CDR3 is TGTGCCAGCAGTGAATTTGGAGAGCTGAACCAAGAGACCCAGTACTTC.

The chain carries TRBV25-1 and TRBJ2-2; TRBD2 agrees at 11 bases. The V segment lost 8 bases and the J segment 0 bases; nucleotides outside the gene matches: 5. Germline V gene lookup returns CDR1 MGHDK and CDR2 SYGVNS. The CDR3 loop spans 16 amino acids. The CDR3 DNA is TGTGCCAGCCTTAGCGGGAGGGCCCCGAACACCGGGGAGCTGTTTTTT. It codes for CASLSGRAPNTGELFF.

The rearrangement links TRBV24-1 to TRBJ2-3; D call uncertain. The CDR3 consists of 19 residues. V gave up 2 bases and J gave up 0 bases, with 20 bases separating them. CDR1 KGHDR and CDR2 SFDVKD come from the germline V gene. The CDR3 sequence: CATSDSATRTVYSTDTQYF. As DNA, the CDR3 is TGTGCCACCAGTGATTCTGCTACTCGGACGGTCTATAGCACAGATACGCAGTATTTT.

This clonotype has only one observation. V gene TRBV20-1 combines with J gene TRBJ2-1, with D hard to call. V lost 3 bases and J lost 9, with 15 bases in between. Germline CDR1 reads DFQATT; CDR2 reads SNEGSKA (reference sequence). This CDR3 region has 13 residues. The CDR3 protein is CSASVSSLAEQFF. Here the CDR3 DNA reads TGCAGTGCTAGTGTGAGCTCCTTGGCTGAGCAGTTCTTC.

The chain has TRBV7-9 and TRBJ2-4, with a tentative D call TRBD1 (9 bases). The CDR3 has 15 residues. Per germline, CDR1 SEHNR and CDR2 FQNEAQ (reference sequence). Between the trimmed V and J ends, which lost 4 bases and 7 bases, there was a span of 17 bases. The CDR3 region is CASSSPGGTGNIQYF. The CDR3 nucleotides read TGTGCCAGCAGCTCCCCGGGGGGGACAGGGAACATTCAGTACTTC.

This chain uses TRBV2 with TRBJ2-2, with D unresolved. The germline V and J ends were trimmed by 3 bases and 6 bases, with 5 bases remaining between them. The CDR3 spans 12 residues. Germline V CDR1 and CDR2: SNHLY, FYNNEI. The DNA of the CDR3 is TGTGCCAGCAGTGATACTTCCGGGGAGCTGTTTTTT. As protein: CASSDTSGELFF. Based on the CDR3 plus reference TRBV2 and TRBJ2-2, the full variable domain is EPEVTQTPSHQVTQMGQEVILRCVPISNHLYFYWYRQILGQKVEFLVSFYNNEISEKSEIFDDQFSVERPDGSNFTLKIRSTKLEDSAMYFCASSDTSGELFFGEGSRLTVL.

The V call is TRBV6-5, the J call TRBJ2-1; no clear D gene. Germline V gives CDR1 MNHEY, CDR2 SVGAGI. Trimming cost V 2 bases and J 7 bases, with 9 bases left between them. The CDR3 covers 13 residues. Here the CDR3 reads CASSYMVGNEQFF. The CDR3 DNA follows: TGTGCCAGCAGTTACATGGTCGGGAATGAGCAGTTCTTC.

CDR3 in amino acids: CASSLVGVGNTIYF. The CDR3 coding sequence is TGCGCCAGCAGCTTGGTGGGGGTCGGAAACACCATATATTTT. This chain joins TRBV5-1 and TRBJ1-3; TRBD1 might be the D (5 bases). The V and J ends lost 0 bases and 4 bases respectively, with 8 bases between them. The CDR3 is 14 residues long. Germline CDR1 is SGHRS and CDR2 is YFSETQ.

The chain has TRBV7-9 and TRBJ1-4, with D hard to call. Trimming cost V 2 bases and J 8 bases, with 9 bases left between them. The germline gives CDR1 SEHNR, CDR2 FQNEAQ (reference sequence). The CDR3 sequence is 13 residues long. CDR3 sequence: CASSLPGSEKLFF. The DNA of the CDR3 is TGTGCCAGCAGCTTACCGGGGTCCGAAAAACTGTTTTTT.

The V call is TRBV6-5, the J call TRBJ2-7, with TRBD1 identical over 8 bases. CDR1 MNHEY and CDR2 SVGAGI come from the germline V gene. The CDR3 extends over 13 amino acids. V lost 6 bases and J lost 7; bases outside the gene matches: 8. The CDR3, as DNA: TGTGCCAGCAGCTTGACAGGGGCGAGTGAGCAGTACTTC. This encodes CASSLTGASEQYF.

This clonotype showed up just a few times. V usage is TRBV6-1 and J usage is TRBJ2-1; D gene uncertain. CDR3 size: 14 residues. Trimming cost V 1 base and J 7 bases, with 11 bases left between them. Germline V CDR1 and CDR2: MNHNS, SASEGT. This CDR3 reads CASSEGVARNEQFF. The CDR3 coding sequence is TGTGCCAGCAGTGAAGGAGTAGCCCGGAATGAGCAGTTCTTC.

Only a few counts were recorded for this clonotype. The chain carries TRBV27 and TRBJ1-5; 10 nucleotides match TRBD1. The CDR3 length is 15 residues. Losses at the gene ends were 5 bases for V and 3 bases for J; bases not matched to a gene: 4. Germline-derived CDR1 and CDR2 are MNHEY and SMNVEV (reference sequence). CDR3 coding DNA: TGTGCCAGCAGTGGACAGGGGGGGATCAATCAGCCCCAGCATTTT. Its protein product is CASSGQGGINQPQHF.

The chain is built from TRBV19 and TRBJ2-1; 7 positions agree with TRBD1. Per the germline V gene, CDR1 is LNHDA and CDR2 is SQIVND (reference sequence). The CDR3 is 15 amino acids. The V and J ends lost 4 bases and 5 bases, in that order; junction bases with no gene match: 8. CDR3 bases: TGTGCCAGTAGTAAGTGGGCAGGGGGTCACAATGAGCAGTTCTTC. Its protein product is CASSKWAGGHNEQFF.

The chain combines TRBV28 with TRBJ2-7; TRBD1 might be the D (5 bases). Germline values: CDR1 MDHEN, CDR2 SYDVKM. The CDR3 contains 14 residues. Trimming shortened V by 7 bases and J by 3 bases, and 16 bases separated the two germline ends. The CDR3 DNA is TGTGCCAGCACCCCGATAGGGGAAGGCTACGAGCAGTACTTC. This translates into CASTPIGEGYEQYF.

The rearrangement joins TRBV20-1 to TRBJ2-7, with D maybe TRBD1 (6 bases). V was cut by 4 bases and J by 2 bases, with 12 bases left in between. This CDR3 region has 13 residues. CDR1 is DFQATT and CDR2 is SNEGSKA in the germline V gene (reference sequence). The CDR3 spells CSAKGGTPYEQYF. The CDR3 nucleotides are TGCAGTGCTAAAGGGGGAACTCCCTACGAGCAGTACTTC.